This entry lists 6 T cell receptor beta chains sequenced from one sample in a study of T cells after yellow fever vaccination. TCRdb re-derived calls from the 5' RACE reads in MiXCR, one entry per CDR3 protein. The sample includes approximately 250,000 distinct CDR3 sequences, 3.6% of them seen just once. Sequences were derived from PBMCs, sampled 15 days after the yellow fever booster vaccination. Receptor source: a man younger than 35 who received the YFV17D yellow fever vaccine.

The CDR3 nucleotides are TGCGCCAGCAGACTAACAGGGAATGAAAAACTGTTTTTT. Translated, it gives CASRLTGNEKLFF. This chain uses TRBV5-1 with TRBJ1-4; D is possibly TRBD1 (6 bases). The CDR3 extends over 13 amino acids. V was cut by 5 bases and J by 5 bases, with 10 bases left in between. Germline lookup yields CDR1 SGHRS and CDR2 YFSETQ.

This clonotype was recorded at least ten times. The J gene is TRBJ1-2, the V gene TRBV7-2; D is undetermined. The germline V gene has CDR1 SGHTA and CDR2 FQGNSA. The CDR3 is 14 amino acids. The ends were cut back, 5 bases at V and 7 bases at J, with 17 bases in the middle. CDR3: CASSASGGTRGYTF. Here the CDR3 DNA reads TGTGCCAGCAGCGCATCGGGCGGTACCCGTGGCTACACCTTC.

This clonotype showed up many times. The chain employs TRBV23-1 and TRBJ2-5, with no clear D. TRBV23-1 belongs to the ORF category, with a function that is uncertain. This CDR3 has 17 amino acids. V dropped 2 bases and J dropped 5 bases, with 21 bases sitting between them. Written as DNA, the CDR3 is TGCGCCAGCAGTCAACCCTTACCCCGGGCCGCGGCGGAGACCCAGTACTTC. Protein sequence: CASSQPLPRAAAETQYF.

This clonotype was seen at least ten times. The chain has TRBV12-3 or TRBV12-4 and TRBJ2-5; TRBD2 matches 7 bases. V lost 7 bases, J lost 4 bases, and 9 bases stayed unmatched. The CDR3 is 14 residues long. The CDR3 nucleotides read TGTGCCAGCACCCGGACGGGGGGTCGAGAGACCCAGTACTTC. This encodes CASTRTGGRETQYF.

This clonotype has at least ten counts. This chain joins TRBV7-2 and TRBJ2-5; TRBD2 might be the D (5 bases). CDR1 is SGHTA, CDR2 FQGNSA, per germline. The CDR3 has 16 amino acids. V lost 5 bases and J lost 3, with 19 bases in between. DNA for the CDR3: TGTGCCAGCAGCGGAGGTTTAGCGACCTCGAAAGAGACCCAGTACTTC. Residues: CASSGGLATSKETQYF.

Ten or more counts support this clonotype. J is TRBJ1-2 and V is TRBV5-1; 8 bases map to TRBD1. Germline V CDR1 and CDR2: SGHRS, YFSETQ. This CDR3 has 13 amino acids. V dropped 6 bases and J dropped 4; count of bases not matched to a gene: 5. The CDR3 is CASTGQGSYGYTF. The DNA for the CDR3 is TGCGCCAGCACCGGACAGGGCAGCTATGGCTACACCTTC.